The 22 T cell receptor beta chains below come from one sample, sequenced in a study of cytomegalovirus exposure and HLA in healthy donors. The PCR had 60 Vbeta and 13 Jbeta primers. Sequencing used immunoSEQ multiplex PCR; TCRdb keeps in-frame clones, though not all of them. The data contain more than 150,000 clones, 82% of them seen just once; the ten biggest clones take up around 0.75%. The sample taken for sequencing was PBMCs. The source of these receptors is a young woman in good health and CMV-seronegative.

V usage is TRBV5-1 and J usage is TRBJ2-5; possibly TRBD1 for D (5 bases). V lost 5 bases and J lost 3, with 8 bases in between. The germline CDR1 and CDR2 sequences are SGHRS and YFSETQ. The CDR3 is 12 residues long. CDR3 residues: CASRATEETQYF. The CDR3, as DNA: TGCGCCAGCAGAGCGACAGAAGAGACCCAGTACTTC.

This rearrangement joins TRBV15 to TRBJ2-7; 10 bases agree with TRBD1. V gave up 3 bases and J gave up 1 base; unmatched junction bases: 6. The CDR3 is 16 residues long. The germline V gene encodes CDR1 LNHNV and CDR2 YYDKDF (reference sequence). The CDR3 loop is CATSRAGTGVSYEQYF. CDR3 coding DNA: TGTGCCACCAGCAGGGCCGGGACAGGGGTTTCCTACGAGCAGTACTTC.

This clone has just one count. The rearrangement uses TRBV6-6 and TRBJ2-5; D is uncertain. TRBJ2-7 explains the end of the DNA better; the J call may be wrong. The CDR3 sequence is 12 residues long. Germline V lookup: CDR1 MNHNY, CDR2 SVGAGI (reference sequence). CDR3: CASSYSISEQYF. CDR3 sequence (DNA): TGTGCCAGCAGTTACTCGATTAGCGAGCAGTACTTC.

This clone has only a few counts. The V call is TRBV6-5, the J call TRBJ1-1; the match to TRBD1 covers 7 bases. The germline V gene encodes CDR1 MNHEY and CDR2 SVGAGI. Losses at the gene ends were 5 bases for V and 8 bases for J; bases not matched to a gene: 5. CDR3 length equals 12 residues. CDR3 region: CASSKGAEEAFF. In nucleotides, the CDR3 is TGTGCCAGCAGTAAGGGGGCGGAAGAAGCTTTCTTT.

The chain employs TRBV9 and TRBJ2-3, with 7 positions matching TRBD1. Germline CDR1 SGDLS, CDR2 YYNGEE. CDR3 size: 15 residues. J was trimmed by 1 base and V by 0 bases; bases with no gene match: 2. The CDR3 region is CASSVDTGGTDTQYF. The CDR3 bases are TGTGCCAGCAGCGTAGACACAGGGGGCACAGATACGCAGTATTTT.

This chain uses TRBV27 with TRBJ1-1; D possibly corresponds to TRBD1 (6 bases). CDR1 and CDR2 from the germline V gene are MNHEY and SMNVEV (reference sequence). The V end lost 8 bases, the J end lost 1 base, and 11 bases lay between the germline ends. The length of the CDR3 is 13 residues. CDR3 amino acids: CASGEGGNTEAFF. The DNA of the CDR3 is TGTGCCAGCGGGGAGGGGGGGAACACTGAAGCTTTCTTT.

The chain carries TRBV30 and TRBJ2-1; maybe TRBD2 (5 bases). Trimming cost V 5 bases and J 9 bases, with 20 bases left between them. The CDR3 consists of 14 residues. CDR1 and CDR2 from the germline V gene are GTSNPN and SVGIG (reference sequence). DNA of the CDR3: TGTGCCTGGGAAACTTATCTTTTTCGGGGTGAGCAGTTCTTC. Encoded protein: CAWETYLFRGEQFF. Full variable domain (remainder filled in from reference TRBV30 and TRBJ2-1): SQTIHQWPATLVQPVGSPLSLECTVEGTSNPNLYWYRQAAGRGLQLLFYSVGIGQISSEVPQNLSASRPQDRQFILSSKKLLLSDSGFYLCAWETYLFRGEQFFGPGTRLTVL.

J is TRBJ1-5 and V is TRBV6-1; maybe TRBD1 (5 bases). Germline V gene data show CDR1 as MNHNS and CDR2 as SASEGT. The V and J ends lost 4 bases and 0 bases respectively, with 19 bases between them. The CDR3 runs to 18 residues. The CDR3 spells CASSGRGGATDSNQPQHF. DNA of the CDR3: TGTGCCAGCAGTGGTCGAGGAGGGGCGACCGATAGCAATCAGCCCCAGCATTTT.

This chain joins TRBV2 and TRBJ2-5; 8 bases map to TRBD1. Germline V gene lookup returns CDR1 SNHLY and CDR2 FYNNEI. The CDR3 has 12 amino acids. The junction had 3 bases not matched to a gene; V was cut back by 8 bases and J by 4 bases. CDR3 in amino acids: CASGGQGETQYF. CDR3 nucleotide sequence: TGTGCCAGCGGAGGACAGGGAGAGACCCAGTACTTC.

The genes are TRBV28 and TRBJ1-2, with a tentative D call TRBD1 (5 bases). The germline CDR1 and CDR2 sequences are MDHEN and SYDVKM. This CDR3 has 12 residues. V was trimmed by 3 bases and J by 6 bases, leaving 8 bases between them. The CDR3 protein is CASSFRGDGYTF. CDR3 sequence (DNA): TGTGCCAGCAGTTTCCGGGGGGATGGCTACACCTTC.

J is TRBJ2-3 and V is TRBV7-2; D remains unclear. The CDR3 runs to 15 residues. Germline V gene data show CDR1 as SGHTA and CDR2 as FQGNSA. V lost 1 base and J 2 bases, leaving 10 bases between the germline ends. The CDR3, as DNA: TGTGCCAGCAGCTTAGGACAAACGAACACAGATACGCAGTATTTT. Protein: CASSLGQTNTDTQYF.

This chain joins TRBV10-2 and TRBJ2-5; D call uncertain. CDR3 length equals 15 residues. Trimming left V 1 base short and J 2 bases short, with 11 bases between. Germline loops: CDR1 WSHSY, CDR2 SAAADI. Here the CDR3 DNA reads TGCGCCAGCAGTGAGTATGGTTACAGACAAGAGACCCAGTACTTC. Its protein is CASSEYGYRQETQYF.

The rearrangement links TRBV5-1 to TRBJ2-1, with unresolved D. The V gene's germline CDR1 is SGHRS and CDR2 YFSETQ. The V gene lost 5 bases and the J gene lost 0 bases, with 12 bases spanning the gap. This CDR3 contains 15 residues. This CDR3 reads CASSPTPSSYNEQFF. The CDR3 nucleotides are TGCGCCAGCAGTCCCACGCCGAGCTCCTACAATGAGCAGTTCTTC.

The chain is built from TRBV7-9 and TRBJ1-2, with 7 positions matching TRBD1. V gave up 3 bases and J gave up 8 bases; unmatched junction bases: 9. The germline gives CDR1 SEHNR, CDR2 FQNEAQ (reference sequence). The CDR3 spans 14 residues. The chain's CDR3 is CASSLEQGRTGYTF. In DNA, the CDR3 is TGTGCCAGCAGCTTGGAACAGGGGAGGACGGGCTACACCTTC.

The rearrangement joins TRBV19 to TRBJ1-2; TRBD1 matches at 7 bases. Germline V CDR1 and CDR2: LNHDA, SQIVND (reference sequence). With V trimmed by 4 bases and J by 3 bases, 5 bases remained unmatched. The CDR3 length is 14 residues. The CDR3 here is CASSKGASDYGYTF. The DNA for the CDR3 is TGTGCCAGTAGTAAGGGGGCGTCGGACTATGGCTACACCTTC. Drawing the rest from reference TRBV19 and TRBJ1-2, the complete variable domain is DGGITQSPKYLFRKEGQNVTLSCEQNLNHDAMYWYRQDPGQGLRLIYYSQIVNDFQKGDIAEGYSVSREKKESFPLTVTSAQKNPTAFYLCASSKGASDYGYTFGSGTRLTVV.

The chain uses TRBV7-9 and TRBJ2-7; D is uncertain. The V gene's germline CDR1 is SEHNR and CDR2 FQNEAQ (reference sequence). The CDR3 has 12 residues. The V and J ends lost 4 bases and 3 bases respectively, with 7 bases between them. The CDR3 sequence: CASSSEYYEQYF. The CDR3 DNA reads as TGTGCCAGCAGCTCCGAGTACTACGAGCAGTACTTC.

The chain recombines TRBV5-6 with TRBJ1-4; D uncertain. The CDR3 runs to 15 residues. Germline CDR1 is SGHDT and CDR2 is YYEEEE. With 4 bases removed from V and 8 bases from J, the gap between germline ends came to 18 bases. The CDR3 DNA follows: TGTGCCAGCAGCGTGTCCGGGGAGGTGGAGGAAAAACTGTTTTTT. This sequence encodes CASSVSGEVEEKLFF.

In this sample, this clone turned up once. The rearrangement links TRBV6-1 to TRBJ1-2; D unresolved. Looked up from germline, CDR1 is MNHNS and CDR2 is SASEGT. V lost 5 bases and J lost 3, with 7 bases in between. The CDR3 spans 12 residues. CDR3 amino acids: CASSSLDYGYTF. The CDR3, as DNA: TGTGCCAGCAGTAGCCTCGACTATGGCTACACCTTC.

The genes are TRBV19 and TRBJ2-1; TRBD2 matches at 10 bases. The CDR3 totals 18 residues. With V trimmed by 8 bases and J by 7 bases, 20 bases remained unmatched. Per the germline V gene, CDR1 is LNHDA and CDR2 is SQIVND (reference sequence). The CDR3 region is CASGTESVLAGVSNEQFF. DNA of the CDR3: TGTGCCAGTGGGACAGAGAGTGTCCTAGCGGGAGTTTCTAATGAGCAGTTCTTC.

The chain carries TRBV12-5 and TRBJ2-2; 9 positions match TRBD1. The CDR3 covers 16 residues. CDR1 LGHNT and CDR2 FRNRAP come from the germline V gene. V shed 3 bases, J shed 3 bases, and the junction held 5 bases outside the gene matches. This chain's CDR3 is CASGFERDRDTGELFF. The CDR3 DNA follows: TGTGCTAGTGGTTTTGAACGGGACAGGGACACCGGGGAGCTGTTTTTT.

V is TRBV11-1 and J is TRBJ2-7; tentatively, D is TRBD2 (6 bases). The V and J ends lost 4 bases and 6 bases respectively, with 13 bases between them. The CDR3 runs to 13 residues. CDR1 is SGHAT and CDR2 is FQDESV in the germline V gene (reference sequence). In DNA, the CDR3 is TGTGCCAGCAGCTCAGGAGGGTCGGGCGAGCAGTACTTC. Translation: CASSSGGSGEQYF.

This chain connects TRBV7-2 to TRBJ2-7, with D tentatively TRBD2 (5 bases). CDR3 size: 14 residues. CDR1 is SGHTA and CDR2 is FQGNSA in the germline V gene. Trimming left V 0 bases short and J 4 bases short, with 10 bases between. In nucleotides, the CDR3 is TGTGCCAGCAGCTTAGCGGGAGTTGGGTACGAGCAGTACTTC. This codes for CASSLAGVGYEQYF.